This entry describes one T cell receptor (beta chain). The trim removed 2 bases at V and 4 bases at J, leaving 7 bases unmatched. The CDR3 is 15 residues long. Germline CDR1 is ENHRY and CDR2 is SYGVKD. The data stem from a study of cytomegalovirus exposure and HLA in healthy donors. Profiled with immunoSEQ multiplex PCR; TCRdb holds only in-frame clones, not every one. This table has approximately 160,000 clones, roughly 86% appearing once. The study drew the donors from its approximately 120-subject validation cohort, separate from the roughly 670-subject first cohort. Specimen: PBMCs. This chain links TRBV10-3 with TRBJ1-2; 7 nucleotides agree with TRBD1. The sequence came from a young man in good health and CMV-seropositive. The CDR3 region has the DNA TGTGCCATCAGTGAGACAGAGACAGGGACCTATGGCTACACCTTC. Translation gives CAISETETGTYGYTF.